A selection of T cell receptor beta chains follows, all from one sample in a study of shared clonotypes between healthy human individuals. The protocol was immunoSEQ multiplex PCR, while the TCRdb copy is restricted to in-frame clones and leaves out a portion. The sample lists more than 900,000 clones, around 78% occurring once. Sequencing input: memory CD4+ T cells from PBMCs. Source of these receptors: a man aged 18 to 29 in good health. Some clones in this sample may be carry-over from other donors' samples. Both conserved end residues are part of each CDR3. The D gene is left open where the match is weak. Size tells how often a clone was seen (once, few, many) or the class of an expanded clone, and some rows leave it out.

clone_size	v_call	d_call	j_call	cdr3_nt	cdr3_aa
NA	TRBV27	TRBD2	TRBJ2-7	TGTGCCAGCAGCCATTATCCACCCCGGACTAGCGTCGGGTACGAGCAGTACTTC	CASSHYPPRTSVGYEQYF
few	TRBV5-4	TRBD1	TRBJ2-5	TGTGCCAGCAGCGGGACAGCGCAAGAGACCCAGTACTTC	CASSGTAQETQYF
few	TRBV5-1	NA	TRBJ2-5	TGCGCCAGCAGCTTGGTAGGCGAAGAGACCCAGTACTTC	CASSLVGEETQYF
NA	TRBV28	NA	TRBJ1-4	TGTGCCAGCAGTTTATCTGGGGGGAATGAAAAACTGTTTTTT	CASSLSGGNEKLFF
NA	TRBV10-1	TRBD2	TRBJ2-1	TGCGCCAGCAGTGAGTCGACTAGCCGCATTAAGCAGTTCTTC	CASSESTSRIKQFF
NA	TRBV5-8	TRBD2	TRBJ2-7	TGTGCCAGCAGCCCACGACTAGCGGGAGGCTACGAGCAGTACTTC	CASSPRLAGGYEQYF
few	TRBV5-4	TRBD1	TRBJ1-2	TGTGCCAGCAGCCTGACAGGACAGGGGAATGGCTACACCTTC	CASSLTGQGNGYTF
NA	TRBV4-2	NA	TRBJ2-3	TGTGCCAGCAGCCAGACGATTGCAGATACGCAGTATTTT	CASSQTIADTQYF
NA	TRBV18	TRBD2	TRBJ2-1	TGTGCCAGCTCACCGGGGGGAGGGCCAGGAGAGCAGTTCTTC	CASSPGGGPGEQFF
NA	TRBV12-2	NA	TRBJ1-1	TGTGCAAGTCGCTTACGGACAGGAGCCGCTGAAGCTTTCTTT	CASRLRTGAAEAFF
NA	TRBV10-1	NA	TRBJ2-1	TGCGCCAGCAGTGAGTCTCCGGAGCTCTCCTACAATGAGCAGTTCTTC	CASSESPELSYNEQFF
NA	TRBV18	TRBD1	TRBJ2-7	TGTGCCAGCTCACCACCGACAGGGGGCAGGTACGAGCAGTACTTC	CASSPPTGGRYEQYF
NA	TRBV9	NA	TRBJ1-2	TGTGCCAGCAGCGACGGAAACAACTATGGCTACACCTTC	CASSDGNNYGYTF
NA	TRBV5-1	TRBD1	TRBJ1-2	TGCGCCAGCAGCTTGTTGGGACAGGGTAACTATGGCTACACCTTC	CASSLLGQGNYGYTF
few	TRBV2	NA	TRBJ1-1	TGTGCCAGCTGGCCGGGGGAGAGCACTGAAGCTTTCTTT	CASWPGESTEAFF
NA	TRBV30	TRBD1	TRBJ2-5	TGTGCCTGGAGTGAGGACCCAGGGGGGACCCAGTACTTC	CAWSEDPGGTQYF
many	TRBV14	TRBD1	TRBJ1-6	TGTGCCAGCAGCCAAAAGGGACAGAGGAATTCACCCCTCCACTTT	CASSQKGQRNSPLHF
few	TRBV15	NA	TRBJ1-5	TGTGCCACCAGCGGCAGGGGCAATCAGCCCCAGCATTTT	CATSGRGNQPQHF
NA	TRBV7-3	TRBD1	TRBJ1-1	TGTGCCAGCAGCTTAAATTCTCTGCAGGGGGCTGAAGCTTTCTTT	CASSLNSLQGAEAFF
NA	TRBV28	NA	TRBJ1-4	TGTGCCAGCAGTAGCCCCGGTGAAAAACTGTTTTTT	CASSSPGEKLFF
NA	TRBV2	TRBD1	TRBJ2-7	TGTGCCAGCAAGCCTTTTGGAGCCCCAGGGGGCAAGAGCGAGCAGTACTTC	CASKPFGAPGGKSEQYF
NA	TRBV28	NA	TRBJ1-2	TGTGCCAGCAGTTTATGGAGTAAATTTATCCCTTATGGCTACACCTTC	CASSLWSKFIPYGYTF
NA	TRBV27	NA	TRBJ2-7	TGTGCCAGCAGTTTATCGATTGCGATTTCCAGAAACGAGCAGTACTTC	CASSLSIAISRNEQYF
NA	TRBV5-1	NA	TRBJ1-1	TGCGCCAGCAGGTCCGTTCGGATCCCGAACACTGAAGCTTTCTTT	CASRSVRIPNTEAFF
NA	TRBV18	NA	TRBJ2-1	TGTGCCAGCTCACCACTCGGGGGGCAGTTCTTC	CASSPLGGQFF
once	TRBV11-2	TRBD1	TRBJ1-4	TGTGCCAGCAGCCCTGGGACAGGACGGGAAAAACTGTTTTTT	CASSPGTGREKLFF
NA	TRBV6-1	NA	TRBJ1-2	TGTGCCAGCAGTGAGGGGGCAGGGAACTATGGCTACACCTTC	CASSEGAGNYGYTF
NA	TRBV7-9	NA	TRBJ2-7	TGTGCCAGCAGCGCAAACCCGGGACTCCCTGAAGGGTACGAGCAGTACTTC	CASSANPGLPEGYEQYF
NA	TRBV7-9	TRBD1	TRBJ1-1	TGTGCCAGCAGCCCGGACAGGGCGAACACTGAAGCTTTCTTT	CASSPDRANTEAFF
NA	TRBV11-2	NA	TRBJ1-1	TGTGCCAGCAGCCCGGATTCTAACACTGAAGCTTTCTTT	CASSPDSNTEAFF
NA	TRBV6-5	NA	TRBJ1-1	TGTGCCAGCAGTTACTCCGGGGGGAAGAACACTGAAGCTTTCTTT	CASSYSGGKNTEAFF
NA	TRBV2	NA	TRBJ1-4	TGTGCCAGCAGTGCCGTTCGGGTGAATGAAAAACTGTTTTTT	CASSAVRVNEKLFF
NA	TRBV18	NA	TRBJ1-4	TGTGCCAGCTCACCATCAGGACAAGGCTATGAAAAACTGTTTTTT	CASSPSGQGYEKLFF
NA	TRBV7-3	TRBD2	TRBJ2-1	TGTGCCAGCAGCTGGGGGACTAGCTCCTACAATGAGCAGTTCTTC	CASSWGTSSYNEQFF
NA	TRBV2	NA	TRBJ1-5	TGTGCCAGCCTAATAGAGTCGGGCAATCAGCCCCAGCATTTT	CASLIESGNQPQHF
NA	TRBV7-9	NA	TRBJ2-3	TGTGCCAGCAGCTTAGGGGTAGCGCACACAGATACGCAGTATTTT	CASSLGVAHTDTQYF
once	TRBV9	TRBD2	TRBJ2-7	TGTGCCAGCAGCGAGGGGGCGGGAGGGATTTCCTACGAGCAGTACTTC	CASSEGAGGISYEQYF
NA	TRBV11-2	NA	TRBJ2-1	TGTGCCAGCAGTCCCAGTGGGGGTGAGCAGTTCTTC	CASSPSGGEQFF
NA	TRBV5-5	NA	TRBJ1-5	TGTGCCAGCAGCTTGGTAGCAGGGGAAGAGCAGCCCCAGCATTTT	CASSLVAGEEQPQHF
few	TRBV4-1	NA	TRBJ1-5	TGCGCCAGCAGCCAAGGGGGGCCAGAGGAGGCCAATAGTCAGCCCCAGCATTTT	CASSQGGPEEANSQPQHF
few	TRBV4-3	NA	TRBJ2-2	TGCGCCAGCAGCCAAGTGGGGCTAGCCCGCACCGGGGAGCTGTTTTTT	CASSQVGLARTGELFF
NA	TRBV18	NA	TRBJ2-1	TGTGCCAGCTCACCATCCCGGTTTAGTCAGGGATTATACAATGAGCAGTTCTTC	CASSPSRFSQGLYNEQFF
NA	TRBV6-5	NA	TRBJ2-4	TGTGCCAGCAGTTACGGGGAGGTTCAGTACTTC	CASSYGEVQYF
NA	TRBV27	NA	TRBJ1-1	TGTGCCAGCAGTTCCATATCCCGAGGTCTACAGATGAACACTGAAGCTTTCTTT	CASSSISRGLQMNTEAFF
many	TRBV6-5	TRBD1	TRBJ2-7	TGTGCCAGCAGTTCAATAGACAGGGACGAGCAGTACTTC	CASSSIDRDEQYF
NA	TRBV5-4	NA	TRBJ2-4	TGTGCCAGCACCTCGGGTGCCAAAAACATTCAGTACTTC	CASTSGAKNIQYF
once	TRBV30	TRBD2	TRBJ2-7	TGTGCCTGGAGTACCCTAGCGGACTACGAGCAGTACTTC	CAWSTLADYEQYF
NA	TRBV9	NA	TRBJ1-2	TGTGCCAGCAGCGTAGGATCTGGGAACTATGGCTACACCTTC	CASSVGSGNYGYTF
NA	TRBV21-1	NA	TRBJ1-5	TGTGCCAGCAGCAAAGGAGAAGGGTCCCTCCATAGCAATCAGCCCCAGCATTTT	CASSKGEGSLHSNQPQHF
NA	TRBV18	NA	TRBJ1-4	TGTGCCAGCTCACCACCTACCAGGGGTTCGGAAAAACTGTTTTTT	CASSPPTRGSEKLFF
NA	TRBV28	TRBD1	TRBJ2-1	TGTGCCAGCACTGGACAGGGGGACTCCTACAATGAGCAGTTCTTC	CASTGQGDSYNEQFF
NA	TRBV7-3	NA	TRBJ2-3	TGTGCCAGCAGGCCAGCGTACACAGATACGCAGTATTTT	CASRPAYTDTQYF
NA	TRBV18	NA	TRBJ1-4	TGTGCCAGCTCACCAGGGAAAAATGAAAAACTGTTTTTT	CASSPGKNEKLFF
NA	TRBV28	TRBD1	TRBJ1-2	TGTGCCAGCAGTTTGGAGAGACAGGGTAACTATGGCTACACCTTC	CASSLERQGNYGYTF
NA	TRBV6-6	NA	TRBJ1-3	TGTGCCAGCAGCCCCGCAGGCCGTGGAAACACCATATATTTT	CASSPAGRGNTIYF